The T cell receptor beta chain described here comes from a study of identical twins. TCRdb reprocessed the 5' RACE reads via MiXCR and lists one record per CDR3 protein. The sample has approximately 670,000 distinct CDR3 sequences; approximately 6% are singletons. J gave up 2 bases and V 2 bases, and 10 bases lay outside the gene matches. The germline CDR1 and CDR2 sequences are SGHAT and FQDESV (reference sequence). This CDR3 comprises 19 residues. This clonotype was observed many times. Its target is unknown. Overall study findings and caveats: The models gave estimates that fell short of the out-of-frame TCR alpha sharing seen in monozygotic twins.

Sequencing used naive T cells sorted from blood. The source is a man aged 18 to 30 in good health. This sequence joins TRBV11-1 and TRBJ2-1, with 12 positions matching TRBD2. The CDR3 loop reads CASSLFALAGGPTYNEQFF. The CDR3 bases are TGTGCCAGCAGCTTATTCGCCCTAGCGGGAGGGCCTACCTACAATGAGCAGTTCTTC. The complete variable domain, with remaining parts taken from reference TRBV11-1 and TRBJ2-1, reads EAEVAQSPRYKITEKSQAVAFWCDPISGHATLYWYRQILGQGPELLVQFQDESVVDDSQLPKDRFSAERLKGVDSTLKIQPAELGDSAMYLCASSLFALAGGPTYNEQFFGPGTRLTVL.